Below, 25 T cell receptor beta chains from the same sample are listed, as sequenced in a study of Ad26.COV2.S vaccination and SARS-CoV-2 variants. Assay used: immunoSEQ multiplex PCR; TCRdb lists only in-frame clones, some missing. This repertoire shows about 370,000 clones, roughly nine tenths found once; its top ten account for 3% to 4.5%. The treatment is: 19 received Ad26.COV2.S at low or high dose, single or two shots; roughly five received placebo; per-sample allocation not given. It was on day 63 after the first vaccine or placebo injection that samples were taken. Sequencing used peripheral blood, obtained in a trial of Ad26.COV2.S vaccine versus placebo. These receptors were collected from a person between 18 and 59 years old who received the Ad26.COV2.S COVID-19 vaccine or a placebo.

J is TRBJ1-3 and V is TRBV9; possibly TRBD1 for D (6 bases). The CDR3 has 17 residues. Looked up from germline, CDR1 is SGDLS and CDR2 is YYNGEE. Trimming removed 2 bases from V and 3 bases from J, with 18 bases in between. The CDR3 protein is CASSVTWRGFDGNTIYF. The CDR3 coding sequence is TGTGCCAGCAGCGTGACTTGGAGGGGGTTTGATGGAAACACCATATATTTT.

V is TRBV2 and J is TRBJ2-7, with 9 positions matching TRBD2. Germline CDR1 is SNHLY and CDR2 is FYNNEI. V shed 4 bases, J shed 2 bases, and the junction held 6 bases outside the gene matches. This CDR3 has 15 amino acids. The CDR3 is CASSGAVAGAYEQYF. Here the CDR3 DNA reads TGTGCCAGCAGTGGGGCGGTAGCGGGGGCCTACGAGCAGTACTTC. The complete variable domain, with remaining parts taken from reference TRBV2 and TRBJ2-7, reads EPEVTQTPSHQVTQMGQEVILRCVPISNHLYFYWYRQILGQKVEFLVSFYNNEISEKSEIFDDQFSVERPDGSNFTLKIRSTKLEDSAMYFCASSGAVAGAYEQYFGPGTRLTVT.

The rearrangement uses TRBV12-3 or TRBV12-4 and TRBJ2-2, with D possibly being TRBD2 (5 bases). The CDR3 extends over 13 amino acids. V shed 5 bases and J shed 8 bases, with 12 bases lying between them. In DNA, the CDR3 is TGTGCCAGCAGTCTTGACGGGGTAGGGGAGCTGTTTTTT. This codes for CASSLDGVGELFF.

The count of this clone is one. The chain combines TRBV6-1 with TRBJ1-3, with D maybe TRBD1 (5 bases). This CDR3 is built from 16 residues. Germline loops: CDR1 MNHNS, CDR2 SASEGT. Trimming pared 4 bases from V and 0 bases from J, leaving 13 bases between. The CDR3 here is CASSGETGFSGNTIYF. As DNA, the CDR3 is TGTGCCAGCAGTGGGGAAACAGGTTTCTCTGGAAACACCATATATTTT.

The chain combines TRBV24-1 with TRBJ2-7; TRBD1 is a possible D gene (6 bases). The CDR3 is 15 residues long. CDR1 KGHDR and CDR2 SFDVKD come from the germline V gene. V shed 4 bases and J shed 3 bases, with 15 bases lying between them. Here the CDR3 reads CATSEARGPLYEQYF. The CDR3 DNA sequence: TGTGCCACCAGTGAGGCCAGGGGACCCCTCTACGAGCAGTACTTC.

The V and J genes are TRBV3-1 (or the pseudogene TRBV3-2) and TRBJ2-7; D is unresolved. V dropped 3 bases and J dropped 7 bases, with 19 bases sitting between them. Germline CDR1 is LGHDT and CDR2 is YNNKEL (reference sequence). This CDR3 is built from 15 residues. In DNA, the CDR3 is TGTGCCAGCAGCCATTGGGCAGACCCCGGGCAGGAGCAGTACTTC. It specifies CASSHWADPGQEQYF.

The genes are TRBV12-3 or TRBV12-4 and TRBJ2-7; D gene ambiguous. The CDR3 consists of 13 residues. V was shortened by 4 bases and J by 0 bases, with 7 bases between the two germline ends. CDR3 sequence reads: CASSYGFSYEQYF. For the CDR3, the DNA is TGTGCCAGCAGTTATGGGTTCTCCTACGAGCAGTACTTC.

This clone was recorded once. The rearrangement links TRBV6-5 to TRBJ1-2; 7 nucleotides align to TRBD1. V shed 11 bases, J shed 4 bases, and the junction held 10 bases outside the gene matches. Germline CDR1 and CDR2: MNHEY and SVGAGI. CDR3 size: 13 residues. The CDR3 loop is CACQLDRSYGYTF. DNA of the CDR3: TGTGCCTGCCAACTGGACAGGTCCTATGGCTACACCTTC.

This chain joins TRBV21-1 and TRBJ2-3. TRBV21-1 is listed as a pseudogene. CDR3 size: 15 residues. The DNA of the CDR3 is TGTGCCAGCAACCAAGCGGGGGTTGTGGGGCATACGCAGTATTTT. Translation: CASNQAGVVGHTQYF.

The rearrangement links TRBV19 to TRBJ2-2; a weak D match, TRBD2 (6 bases). Germline CDR1 and CDR2: LNHDA and SQIVND (reference sequence). There are 13 residues in the CDR3. V gave up 6 bases and J gave up 6 bases, with 11 bases separating them. CDR3 DNA sequence: TGTGCCAGTAGGGGGGGAGGAGCCGGGGAGCTGTTTTTT. The encoded protein is CASRGGGAGELFF.

This chain links TRBV4-1 with TRBJ2-2, with a tentative D call TRBD2 (6 bases). The CDR3 contains 15 residues. The germline V gene encodes CDR1 MGHRA and CDR2 YSYEKL. The V gene lost 4 bases and the J gene lost 4 bases, with 13 bases spanning the gap. The CDR3 reads CASSRGRESTGELFF. The CDR3 DNA reads TGCGCCAGCAGCCGCGGGCGGGAAAGCACCGGGGAGCTGTTTTTT.

In this sample, this clone turned up a few times. The DNA of the CDR3 is TGTGCCTGGGGGGGACAGGGAGAGACGAACACTGAAGCTTTCTTT. It yields the protein CAWGGQGETNTEAFF. The V call is TRBV21-1, the J call TRBJ1-1; no check of the table's D call, TRBD1, against the DNA was made. TRBV21-1 is a recognized pseudogene. CDR3 size: 15 residues.

With respect to this clone: The same CDR3 is also encoded by other DNA sequences in this sample. V usage is TRBV5-1 and J usage is TRBJ1-1; no reliable D call. The CDR3 has 14 amino acids. The V and J ends lost 0 bases and 0 bases respectively, with 6 bases between them. In germline, CDR1 is SGHRS, CDR2 YFSETQ. The CDR3 reads CASSLGTVNTEAFF. The DNA of the CDR3 is TGCGCCAGCAGCTTGGGGACCGTGAACACTGAAGCTTTCTTT.

This clone showed up just once. The V call is TRBV7-9, the J call TRBJ1-1; D is uncertain. V was shortened by 6 bases and J by 5 bases, with 13 bases between the two germline ends. The germline V gene encodes CDR1 SEHNR and CDR2 FQNEAQ (reference sequence). This CDR3 contains 13 residues. CDR3 DNA: TGTGCCAGCAGACTCCCTGGTGGAACTGAAGCTTTCTTT. This translates into CASRLPGGTEAFF. Filled out from reference TRBV7-9 and TRBJ1-1, the complete variable domain reads DTGVSQNPRHKITKRGQNVTFRCDPISEHNRLYWYRQTLGQGPEFLTYFQNEAQLEKSRLLSDRFSAERPKGSFSTLEIQRTEQGDSAMYLCASRLPGGTEAFFGQGTRLTVV.

The chain recombines TRBV12-3 or TRBV12-4 with TRBJ1-1, with D possibly being TRBD1 (6 bases). Trimming took 6 bases from V and 10 from J, leaving 18 bases between them. The CDR3 consists of 13 residues. This CDR3 reads CASSPTGKSLAFF. The CDR3 nucleotides are TGTGCCAGCAGCCCGACAGGTAAAAGTCTAGCTTTCTTT.

J is TRBJ2-1 and V is TRBV12-3 or TRBV12-4; no definite D call. The CDR3 loop spans 12 amino acids. V was cut by 5 bases and J by 2 bases, with 4 bases left in between. Here the CDR3 reads CASSVAYNEQFF. The CDR3 coding sequence is TGTGCCAGCAGTGTCGCCTACAATGAGCAGTTCTTC.

The rearrangement uses TRBV24-1 and TRBJ2-1; the D is unclear. Trimming took off 5 bases at V and 0 bases at J, with 10 bases between the two ends. Germline assignment: CDR1 KGHDR and CDR2 SFDVKD. The CDR3 consists of 15 residues. The CDR3 DNA follows: TGTGCCACCAGTGGGACGGAAAGCTCCTACAATGAGCAGTTCTTC. As protein: CATSGTESSYNEQFF.

The chain is built from TRBV7-9 and TRBJ1-2; 8 bases agree with TRBD1. Trimming cost V 2 bases and J 0 bases; bases outside gene matches: 2. This CDR3 comprises 15 residues. Germline CDR1 SEHNR, CDR2 FQNEAQ (reference sequence). CDR3 in amino acids: CASSLMTGANYGYTF. CDR3 DNA: TGTGCCAGCAGCTTAATGACAGGGGCTAACTATGGCTACACCTTC.

The chain is built from TRBV5-1 and TRBJ1-4; no clear D gene. Between the trimmed V and J ends, which lost 4 bases and 5 bases, there was a span of 9 bases. CDR1 and CDR2 from the germline V gene are SGHRS and YFSETQ. The CDR3 sequence is 13 residues long. CDR3 sequence reads: CASSRDMNEKLFF. The CDR3 DNA reads as TGCGCCAGCAGCCGAGACATGAATGAAAAACTGTTTTTT.

The CDR3 DNA reads TGCGCCAGCAGCCAAACCCCCCGGATCGTCTCTGGAAACACCATATATTTT. It translates to CASSQTPRIVSGNTIYF. The chain carries TRBV4-1 and TRBJ1-3; D unresolved. The V end was cut by 2 bases, the J end by 0 bases, with 14 bases between. This CDR3 spans 17 amino acids. From germline, CDR1 is MGHRA and CDR2 YSYEKL.

The chain links TRBV19 to TRBJ2-3; no firm D call. This CDR3 region has 13 residues. V lost 2 bases, J lost 3 bases, and 6 bases lay in between. CDR1 and CDR2 from the germline V gene are LNHDA and SQIVND (reference sequence). The CDR3 DNA is TGTGCCAGTAGTATACTAGTTACAGATACGCAGTATTTT. Its translation: CASSILVTDTQYF.

The genes are TRBV6-5 and TRBJ1-5; the D is unclear. CDR1 is MNHEY, CDR2 SVGAGI, per germline. The CDR3 is 14 residues long. The V end lost 4 bases, the J end lost 0 bases, and 7 bases lay between the germline ends. The CDR3 reads CASSFGNSNQPQHF. CDR3 nucleotides: TGTGCCAGCAGTTTTGGAAATAGCAATCAGCCCCAGCATTTT.

V usage is TRBV6-5 and J usage is TRBJ1-5; D gene uncertain. Deletions cut 7 bases from V and 16 bases from J, with 20 bases between. The germline V gene has CDR1 MNHEY and CDR2 SVGAGI. This CDR3 has 12 residues. The CDR3 here is CASNPSGGSLHF. CDR3 nucleotide sequence: TGTGCCAGCAACCCTTCAGGCGGCTCCTTACATTTT.

The genes are TRBV6-4 and TRBJ1-4; 7 positions agree with TRBD1. Per the germline V gene, CDR1 is MRHNA and CDR2 is SNTAGT. The V gene end was trimmed by 6 bases and the J gene end by 6 bases; junction bases not matched to a gene: 10. This CDR3 is built from 15 residues. DNA for the CDR3: TGTGCCAGCAGGGATACAGGGGCGACGGATGAAAAACTGTTTTTT. It encodes CASRDTGATDEKLFF.

This clone was detected once. This rearrangement joins TRBV4-2 to TRBJ2-3; possibly TRBD2 for D (5 bases). V lost 4 bases and J lost 4, with 12 bases in between. This CDR3 comprises 14 residues. Looked up from germline, CDR1 is LGHNA and CDR2 is YNFKEQ. The CDR3 is CASSPGRRADTQYF. The CDR3 DNA follows: TGTGCCAGCAGCCCAGGTCGGCGGGCAGATACGCAGTATTTT.